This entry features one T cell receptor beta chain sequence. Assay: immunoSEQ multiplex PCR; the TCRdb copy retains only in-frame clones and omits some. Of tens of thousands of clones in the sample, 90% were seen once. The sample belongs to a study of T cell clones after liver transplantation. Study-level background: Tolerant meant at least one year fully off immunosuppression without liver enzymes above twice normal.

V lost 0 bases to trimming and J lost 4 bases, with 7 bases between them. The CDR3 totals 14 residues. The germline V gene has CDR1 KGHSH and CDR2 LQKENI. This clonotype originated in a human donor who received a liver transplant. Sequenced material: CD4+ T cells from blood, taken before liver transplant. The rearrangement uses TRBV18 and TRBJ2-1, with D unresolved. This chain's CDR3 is CASSPPVVYNEQFF. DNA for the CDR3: TGTGCCAGCTCACCACCGGTCGTTTACAATGAGCAGTTCTTC.